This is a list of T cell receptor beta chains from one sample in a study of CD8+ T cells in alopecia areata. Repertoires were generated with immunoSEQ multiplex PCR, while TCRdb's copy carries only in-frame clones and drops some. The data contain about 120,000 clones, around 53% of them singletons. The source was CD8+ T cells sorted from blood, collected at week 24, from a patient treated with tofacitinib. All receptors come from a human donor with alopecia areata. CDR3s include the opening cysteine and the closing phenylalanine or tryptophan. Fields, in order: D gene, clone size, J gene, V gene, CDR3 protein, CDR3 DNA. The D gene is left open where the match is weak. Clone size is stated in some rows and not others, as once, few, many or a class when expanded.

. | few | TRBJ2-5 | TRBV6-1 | CASSEAPWASGTQYF | TGTGCCAGCAGTGAAGCCCCTTGGGCCTCGGGAACCCAGTACTTC
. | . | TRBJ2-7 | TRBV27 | CASSLGGSEQYF | TGTGCCAGCAGTTTAGGGGGGTCGGAGCAGTACTTC
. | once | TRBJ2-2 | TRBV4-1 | CASSQDINTGELFF | TGCGCCAGCAGCCAAGATATCAACACCGGGGAGCTGTTTTTT
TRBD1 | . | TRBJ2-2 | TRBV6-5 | CACKGTGEAGELFF | TGTGCCTGTAAAGGGACAGGGGAAGCCGGGGAGCTGTTTTTT
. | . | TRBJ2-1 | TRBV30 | CAWSDGYNEQFF | TGTGCCTGGAGTGACGGGTACAATGAGCAGTTCTTC
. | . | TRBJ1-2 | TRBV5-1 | CASSLLGDYGYTF | TGCGCCAGCAGCTTGCTAGGAGACTATGGCTACACCTTC
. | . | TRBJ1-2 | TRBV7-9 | CASSSGGYGYTF | TGTGCCAGCAGCTCCGGGGGCTATGGCTACACCTTC
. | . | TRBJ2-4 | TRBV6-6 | CASIQLGDKNIQYF | TGTGCCAGCATCCAACTCGGGGACAAAAACATTCAGTACTTC
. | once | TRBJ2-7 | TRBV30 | CAWDPGHHYEQYF | TGTGCCTGGGACCCCGGCCACCACTACGAGCAGTACTTC
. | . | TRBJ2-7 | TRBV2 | CAKTQVTGFSTYEQYF | TGTGCCAAGACCCAGGTAACAGGGTTCTCGACCTACGAGCAGTACTTC
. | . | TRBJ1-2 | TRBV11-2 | CASSLDPTGRDYGYTF | TGTGCCAGCAGCTTAGATCCGACGGGAAGGGACTATGGCTACACCTTC
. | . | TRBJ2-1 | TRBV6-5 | CASSLQGYNEQFF | TGTGCCAGCAGCTTGCAGGGCTACAATGAGCAGTTCTTC
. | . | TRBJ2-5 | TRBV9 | CASSQGGFQETQYF | TGTGCCAGCTCGCAGGGGGGATTTCAAGAGACCCAGTACTTC
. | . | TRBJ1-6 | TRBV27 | CASSLRGSPLHF | TGTGCCAGCAGTTTAAGGGGTTCACCCCTCCACTTT
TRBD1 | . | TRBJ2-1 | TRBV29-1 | CSVPIMRTGGGYNEQFF | TGCAGCGTCCCAATAATGCGAACAGGGGGAGGATACAATGAGCAGTTCTTC
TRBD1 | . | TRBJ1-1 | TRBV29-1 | CSVSRDRVRPGTEAFF | TGCAGCGTCTCCCGGGACAGGGTAAGACCGGGCACTGAAGCTTTCTTT
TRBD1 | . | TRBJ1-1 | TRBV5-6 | CASSAGTGDEAFF | TGTGCCAGCAGCGCCGGGACAGGGGATGAAGCTTTCTTT
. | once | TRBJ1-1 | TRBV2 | CASSVGRMNTEAFF | TGTGCCAGCAGTGTTGGGCGCATGAACACTGAAGCTTTCTTT
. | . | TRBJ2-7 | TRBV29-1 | CSVEDLSGSYHEQYF | TGCAGCGTTGAAGATCTTAGCGGATCCTACCACGAGCAGTACTTC
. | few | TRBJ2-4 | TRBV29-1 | CSAAGWENLGNIQYF | TGCAGCGCGGCCGGGTGGGAAAACCTGGGAAACATTCAGTACTTC
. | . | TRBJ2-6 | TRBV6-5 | CASSDSSSGANVLTF | TGTGCCAGCAGTGACTCGAGCTCTGGGGCCAACGTCCTGACTTTC
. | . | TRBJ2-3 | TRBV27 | CASSLSNRLGTDTQYF | TGTGCCAGCAGTTTATCAAACAGGCTCGGCACAGATACGCAGTATTTT
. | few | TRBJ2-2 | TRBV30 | CAWSNGELFF | TGTGCCTGGAGTAACGGGGAGCTGTTTTTT
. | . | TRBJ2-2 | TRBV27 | CASSLGAGATGELFF | TGTGCCAGCAGTTTAGGGGCAGGGGCCACCGGGGAGCTGTTTTTT
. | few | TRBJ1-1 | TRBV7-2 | CASSVGVMGTEAFF | TGTGCCAGCAGCGTAGGGGTCATGGGCACTGAAGCTTTCTTT
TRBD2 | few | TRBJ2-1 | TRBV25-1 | CASSHSGGHNEQFF | TGTGCCAGCAGTCACAGCGGGGGGCACAATGAGCAGTTCTTC
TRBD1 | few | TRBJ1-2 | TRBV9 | CASSVGLQGAQYGYTF | TGTGCCAGCAGCGTAGGATTACAGGGGGCGCAGTATGGCTACACCTTC
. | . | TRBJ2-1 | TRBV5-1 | CASSLAFSYEQFF | TGCGCCAGCAGCTTGGCATTTTCCTATGAGCAGTTCTTC